This T cell receptor beta chain was sequenced in a study of OX40 agonist ivuxolimab in advanced cancers. Regarding the complete study: Ivuxolimab was a fully human IgG2 agonistic monoclonal antibody targeting the costimulatory receptor OX40 (CD134). Intravenous ivuxolimab was administered to patients every 2 weeks at six dose levels: 0.01, 0.1, 0.3, 1.5, 3 and 10 mg/kg. Of the roughly 51 dose-escalation patients, hepatocellular carcinoma was present in approximately 20, melanoma in approximately 15, renal cell carcinoma in 9 and head and neck cancer in 9. In the dose-escalation cohort, 82.7% of patients were male, and the mean age was around 60 years, with a range of about 23 to 90. Prior anti-PD-1, anti-PD-L1 or anti-CTLA-4 therapy was permitted, and checkpoint inhibitors had been received by less than 45% of dose-escalation patients. Partial responses occurred in three dose-escalation patients, of whom one had hepatocellular carcinoma and two had cutaneous melanoma. The purpose of peripheral TCRbeta sequencing was to test whether ivuxolimab changed TCR sequence diversity and led to clonal T-cell expansion. The paper describes the monotherapy dose-escalation part (N of about 54 patients) of the phase I trial of ivuxolimab.

General study outcomes and caveats: In the 0.1-3.0 mg/kg groups, partial responders had among the lowest normalized peripheral clonal expansion, particularly in CD8+ T cells. At doses from 0.1 to 3.0 mg/kg, clonal expansion was seen in both CD4+ and CD8+ blood T cells between baseline and week 6. On average, CD8+ T cells showed more expanded clones than CD4+ T cells after ivuxolimab. Antigen specificity was not determined for the clonally expanded peripheral T cells. Low levels of normalized T-cell clonal expansion were also seen in some nonresponding patients.

CDR1 SEHNR and CDR2 FQNEAQ were looked up in the germline V gene (reference sequence). The CDR3 runs 12 residues from the cysteine to the phenylalanine. The sequence is cut down to CDR3 DNA, 36 bases in frame from base 1. V lost 5 bases and J lost 3 bases; the stretch between them is 7 bases long. The trial excluded patients who had a history of autoimmune disease or who were on systemic immunosuppression. In every dose cohort, peripheral blood was drawn for TCR sequencing at baseline, cycle 4 day 1, and cycle 7 day 1. The samples were taken from a phase I, first-in-human, multicenter, open-label dose-escalation trial of ivuxolimab. Adults with locally advanced or metastatic melanoma, renal cell, hepatocellular, or head and neck squamous cell carcinoma were enrolled in the trial. Before TCR sequencing, CD4+ and CD8+ T cells were separately sorted from peripheral blood. As regards this clone: It lacks a known antigen. There are no base qualities to consult, and no much larger clone falls within one base.

Genomic DNA was isolated from the sorted cells so that the TCRbeta CDR3 region could be sequenced. TCRbeta CDR3 regions were sequenced using the immunoSEQ Assay. In TCRdb, the immuneACCESS table is reduced to in-frame sequences with V and J assigned. These tables do not hold every clone; where another copy was compared, an unresolved V gene accounts for under half, and the others remain unexplained. The table for this sample lists 53,000 or so clones; around 84% of them were counted only once. The ten biggest clones cover approximately 0.61% of the sample. The starting material was CD4+ or CD8+ T cells sorted from blood, obtained in a trial of the OX40 agonist ivuxolimab. This chain is built from TRBV7-9 and TRBJ1-2; the D gene lacks a confident call. This TCR came from an adult with an advanced solid tumor such as melanoma, head and neck, liver or kidney cancer. The DNA is TGTGCCAGCAGCCGAGAGGACTATGGCTACACCTTC. It encodes CASSREDYGYTF.